The 6 T cell receptor beta chains below come from one sample, sequenced in a study of cytomegalovirus exposure and HLA in healthy donors. The PCR made use of 60 Vbeta and 13 Jbeta primers. Only in-frame clones appear in the TCRdb table, and some are missing; sequencing was by immunoSEQ multiplex PCR. The data show approximately 44,000 clones, roughly 60% seen once. The sequencing input was PBMCs. The receptor set was obtained from a human donor in good health.

The rearrangement links TRBV10-2 to TRBJ1-1, with a weak D call TRBD1 (6 bases). The CDR3 sequence is 12 residues long. With 11 bases removed from V and 4 bases from J, the gap between germline ends came to 14 bases. The V gene's germline CDR1 is WSHSY and CDR2 SAAADI. CDR3 DNA sequence: TGCGCCTCAAGGGGGGGGAGCACTGAAGCTTTCTTT. Protein: CASRGGSTEAFF.

V gene TRBV29-1 combines with J gene TRBJ1-2; weak D call: TRBD1 (5 bases). V was trimmed by 7 bases and J by 5 bases, leaving 17 bases between them. The CDR3 consists of 13 residues. In germline, CDR1 is SQVTM, CDR2 ANQGSEA. The CDR3 DNA follows: TGCAGCGGAGGCCTGGGGGGAGGATATGGCTACACCTTC. Protein sequence: CSGGLGGGYGYTF.

In this sample, this clone turned up a few times. CDR3 sequence: CASSLLPLAENLYNEQFF. The CDR3 DNA reads as TGCGCCAGCAGCCTACTTCCTCTAGCGGAGAACCTCTACAATGAGCAGTTCTTC. V and J are TRBV5-1 and TRBJ2-1, with TRBD2 identical over 7 bases. The CDR3 spans 18 residues. Germline values: CDR1 SGHRS, CDR2 YFSETQ. Losses at the gene ends were 4 bases for V and 3 bases for J; bases not matched to a gene: 16.

The chain has TRBV5-1 and TRBJ2-1; 9 nucleotides match TRBD2. The germline V gene encodes CDR1 SGHRS and CDR2 YFSETQ. Trimming cost V 6 bases and J 8 bases; bases outside gene matches: 12. The CDR3 extends over 15 amino acids. The CDR3 spells CASKRGVGLVDEQFF. CDR3 nucleotides: TGCGCCAGCAAGCGGGGGGTAGGGTTGGTAGATGAGCAGTTCTTC.

This clone was observed a few times. V gene TRBV12-1 combines with J gene TRBJ1-1. TRBV12-1 is given as a pseudogene. This CDR3 is 11 amino acids long. The CDR3 sequence is CATLDGNEAFF. The DNA for the CDR3 is TGTGCCACCTTGGACGGGAATGAAGCTTTCTTT.

CDR3 protein: CASRLDRGWTEAFF. The CDR3 DNA reads TGCGCCAGCAGACTAGACAGGGGCTGGACTGAAGCTTTCTTT. J is TRBJ1-1 and V is TRBV5-1; 8 bases map to TRBD1. The CDR3 sequence is 14 residues long. The junction had 8 bases not matched to a gene; V was cut back by 5 bases and J by 5 bases. Germline CDR1 is SGHRS and CDR2 is YFSETQ.